A single sample is the source of the 15 T cell receptor beta chains below, sequenced in a study of cytomegalovirus exposure and HLA in healthy donors (dated by TCRdb to about 2017). Library creation used the immunoSEQ multiplex PCR assay. A mixture of 60 forward primers for TCR Vbeta segments and 13 reverse primers for TCR Jbeta segments was used in the multiplex PCR. TCRdb carries this immuneACCESS record with in-frame sequences only. Its versions omit some clonotypes, under half of them owing to an unresolved V gene in the studies checked, with the rest unexplained. The sample table shows 70,000 to 95,000 clones, and 75% to 85% are seen once. Approximately 1.9% of the sample belongs to the ten largest clones. Input material: PBMCs. All receptors derive from a woman between 25 and 40 years old in good health and CMV-seronegative.

With regard to this clone: One end of the junction is discordant with germline, which a read error may explain. The rearrangement links TRBV19 to TRBJ2-5; 8 bases agree with TRBD2. The CDR3 length is 12 residues. From germline, CDR1 is LNHDA and CDR2 SQIVND (reference sequence). The CDR3 here is CASRIAGETQYF. CDR3 in DNA: TGTGCCAGTAGGATAGCGGGGGAGACCCAGTACTTC.

The gene calls are TRBV5-1 and TRBJ2-1; 8 bases are shared with TRBD2. The V gene's germline CDR1 is SGHRS and CDR2 YFSETQ. Trimming removed 5 bases from V and 10 bases from J; junction bases left unmatched: 11. The CDR3 spans 14 residues. CDR3 DNA: TGCGCCAGCAGTTTTGAGACGAGACTAGCGGAGCAGTTCTTC. Its translation is CASSFETRLAEQFF.

The chain uses TRBV11-2 and TRBJ1-2; D is unresolved. CDR1 is SGHAT and CDR2 is FQNNGV in the germline V gene. V gave up 10 bases and J gave up 4 bases, with 13 bases separating them. CDR3 length: 12 amino acids. The CDR3 nucleotides are TGTGCCACCTGGCGGGGTGGCTATGGCTACACCTTC. Translation: CATWRGGYGYTF. The full variable domain, with the rest looked up from reference TRBV11-2 and TRBJ1-2, is EAGVAQSPRYKIIEKRQSVAFWCNPISGHATLYWYQQILGQGPKLLIQFQNNGVVDDSQLPKDRFSAERLKGVDSTLKIQPAKLEDSAVYLCATWRGGYGYTFGSGTRLTVV.

The chain uses TRBV2 and TRBJ2-1, with 9 nucleotides matching TRBD2. The CDR3 is 15 amino acids. J was trimmed by 5 bases and V by 6 bases; bases with no gene match: 8. Per germline, CDR1 SNHLY and CDR2 FYNNEI. The CDR3 nucleotides are TGTGCCAGCAGCGCTAGCGGGACGCCCAACAATGAGCAGTTCTTC. Translation gives CASSASGTPNNEQFF.

CDR3 sequence: CASSVCASGSYNEQFF. The CDR3 coding sequence is TGTGCCAGCAGCGTATGTGCTAGCGGCTCCTACAATGAGCAGTTCTTC. This sequence joins TRBV11-3 and TRBJ2-1, with 7 positions matching TRBD2. The V segment lost 5 bases and the J segment 0 bases; nucleotides outside the gene matches: 7. Germline assignment: CDR1 SGHNT and CDR2 YENEEA. The CDR3 extends over 16 amino acids. Filled out from reference TRBV11-3 and TRBJ2-1, the complete variable domain reads EAGVVQSPRYKIIEKKQPVAFWCNPISGHNTLYWYLQNLGQGPELLIRYENEEAVDDSQLPKDRFSAERLKGVDSTLKIQPAELGDSAVYLCASSVCASGSYNEQFFGPGTRLTVL.

The chain employs TRBV28 and TRBJ2-3; 7 bases agree with TRBD2. Germline V gene lookup returns CDR1 MDHEN and CDR2 SYDVKM. V dropped 2 bases and J dropped 2; count of bases not matched to a gene: 1. The CDR3 spans 14 residues. The CDR3 is CASSLSGNTDTQYF. The CDR3 nucleotides read TGTGCCAGCAGTTTAAGCGGGAACACAGATACGCAGTATTTT.

The genes are TRBV5-1 and TRBJ2-2; possibly TRBD1 for D (6 bases). Germline CDR1 is SGHRS and CDR2 is YFSETQ. The length of the CDR3 is 15 residues. V gave up 4 bases and J gave up 1 base, with 11 bases separating them. This chain's CDR3 is CASSASTGNTGELFF. In DNA, the CDR3 is TGCGCCAGCAGCGCGTCGACAGGGAACACCGGGGAGCTGTTTTTT.

This chain uses TRBV28 with TRBJ1-4; D unresolved. The V gene lost 2 bases and the J gene lost 0 bases, with 13 bases spanning the gap. The CDR3 runs to 17 residues. CDR1 and CDR2 from the germline V gene are MDHEN and SYDVKM. The CDR3 DNA sequence: TGTGCCAGCAGTTTAAGACTTATGGTTGCAACTAATGAAAAACTGTTTTTT. Encoded protein: CASSLRLMVATNEKLFF.

This clone was counted between two and nine times. The chain links TRBV2 to TRBJ2-5; 8 bases align to TRBD2. CDR1 and CDR2 (germline): SNHLY, FYNNEI. With V trimmed by 7 bases and J by 4 bases, 5 bases remained unmatched. This CDR3 region has 13 residues. CDR3 in amino acids: CASTGLARETQYF. The CDR3 DNA reads as TGTGCCAGCACAGGACTAGCACGAGAGACCCAGTACTTC.

The chain has TRBV19 and TRBJ1-3; D might be TRBD1 (6 bases). V lost 8 bases and J lost 0, with 14 bases in between. The CDR3 runs 15 residues. CDR1 and CDR2 (germline): LNHDA, SQIVND (reference sequence). The CDR3 is CASSNTGISGNTIYF. The CDR3 DNA follows: TGTGCCAGTTCCAATACAGGGATCTCTGGAAACACCATATATTTT.

The V gene is TRBV28, the J gene TRBJ1-1; D is possibly TRBD1 (5 bases). This CDR3 spans 17 amino acids. Trimming pared 5 bases from V and 3 bases from J, leaving 22 bases between. CDR1 is MDHEN, CDR2 SYDVKM, per germline. This chain's CDR3 is CASSLVTVAGGDTEAFF. For the CDR3, the DNA is TGTGCCAGCAGTCTAGTGACGGTGGCAGGAGGGGACACTGAAGCTTTCTTT.

The gene calls are TRBV10-3 and TRBJ2-5, with 10 bases matching TRBD1. Germline CDR1 ENHRY, CDR2 SYGVKD. J lost 4 bases, V lost 10 bases, and 12 bases had no gene match. This CDR3 region has 15 residues. CDR3 coding DNA: TGTGCCACCAGGGTGACAGGGGGCGGCGGAGAGACCCAGTACTTC. This encodes CATRVTGGGGETQYF.

CDR3 protein: CASSRGSLNEQYF. In DNA, the CDR3 is TGCGCCAGCTCTCGGGGATCACTAAACGAGCAGTACTTC. The rearrangement uses TRBV10-2 and TRBJ2-7; possible D gene TRBD2, 5 bases. The V end lost 8 bases, the J end lost 5 bases, and 16 bases lay between the germline ends. In germline, CDR1 is WSHSY, CDR2 SAAADI. This CDR3 region has 13 residues.

The chain links TRBV28 to TRBJ2-7; 16 bases match TRBD2. The germline V gene encodes CDR1 MDHEN and CDR2 SYDVKM. The length of the CDR3 is 16 residues. Losses at the gene ends were 10 bases for V and 2 bases for J; bases not matched to a gene: 8. CDR3 in DNA: TGTGCCACCTCGGGACTAGCGGGAGGGCCAACCTACGAGCAGTACTTC. It is translated as CATSGLAGGPTYEQYF. The variable domain in full, completed from reference TRBV28 and TRBJ2-7, reads DVKVTQSSRYLVKRTGEKVFLECVQDMDHENMFWYRQDPGLGLRLIYFSYDVKMKEKGDIPEGYSVSREKKERFSLILESASTNQTSMYLCATSGLAGGPTYEQYFGPGTRLTVT.

V usage is TRBV2 and J usage is TRBJ1-1, with 7 nucleotides matching TRBD1. Germline V gene sequence: CDR1 SNHLY, CDR2 FYNNEI. The CDR3 extends over 12 amino acids. Trimming at V came to 2 bases and at J to 8 bases, leaving 2 bases not matched to a gene. CDR3 residues: CASSELTGEAFF. The CDR3 DNA is TGTGCCAGCAGTGAACTGACAGGGGAAGCTTTCTTT.